The T cell receptor (beta chain) described here comes from a study of identifying expanded T cells in peripheral blood. Assay: immunoSEQ multiplex PCR; the TCRdb copy retains only in-frame clones and omits some. The sample has approximately 56,000 clones; 82% are singletons. This CDR3 comprises 15 residues. The V end was cut by 5 bases, the J end by 2 bases, with 10 bases between. Germline values: CDR1 MNHEY, CDR2 SMNVEV (reference sequence). The clonotype comes from a person between 18 and 69 years old in good health. The sequenced sample was blood. This chain uses TRBV27 with TRBJ2-6, with D possibly matching TRBD1 (6 bases). The CDR3 loop is CASSPYRAGANVLTF. The CDR3 DNA reads as TGTGCCAGCAGTCCATACAGGGCTGGGGCCAACGTCCTGACTTTC.